This TCR beta chain was recovered during a study of Graves' ophthalmopathy and Graves' hyperthyroidism. The study's findings and limits: The model flagged ophthalmopathy progression at around 70% sensitivity and 72% to 75% specificity.

The sample holds many counts of this clonotype. As yet, its antigen is unknown. RNA transcripts yielded amplified TCR beta CDR3 regions. A first-round RT-PCR used HTBI primers, followed by a second-round multiplex PCR. TCRdb reprocessed the multiplex PCR reads via MiXCR and lists one record per CDR3 protein. This table holds about 500,000 distinct CDR3 sequences, 13% to 15% found once. Every ophthalmopathy donor presented moderate-to-severe activity, CAS ≥3, NOSPECS ≥4 and duration under 3 months. Diagnostic conclusions were grounded in clinical symptoms, serum thyroxine, TRAb, thyroid ultrasound and orbital computed tomography. Isolation of PBMCs was performed using roughly 10 ml of fresh peripheral blood. The V segment lost 7 bases and the J segment 2 bases; nucleotides outside the gene matches: 8. Germline CDR1 reads MNHNS; CDR2 reads SASEGT. CDR3 length: 15 residues.

What was sequenced was blood. The TCR was taken from a woman in her twenties or thirties with Graves' ophthalmopathy. J is TRBJ1-2 and V is TRBV6-1, with 9 bases aligning to TRBD1. The CDR3 sequence is CASNTRGQGNYGYTF. CDR3 sequence (DNA): TGTGCCAGCAACACACGAGGACAGGGGAACTATGGCTACACCTTC.